The sequence of this TCR beta chain was determined in a study of shared clonotypes between healthy human individuals. Method: immunoSEQ multiplex PCR; TCRdb's copy keeps in-frame clones and lacks some. The data show some 2,000,000 clones, with more than 90% seen just once and roughly 0.13% held by the top ten. The length of the CDR3 is 14 residues. The germline CDR1 and CDR2 sequences are SGHRS and YFSETQ. V was shortened by 3 bases and J by 7 bases, with 14 bases between the two germline ends. The sample was naive CD4+ T cells sorted from blood. Subset meaning: CD45RA+ positively selected. The chain couples TRBV5-1 to TRBJ1-5; the D gene is possibly TRBD1 (6 bases). This receptor was identified in a man younger than 35 in good health. The chain's CDR3 is CASSYGGADQPQHF. In DNA form, the CDR3 reads TGCGCCAGCAGCTACGGGGGGGCGGACCAGCCCCAGCATTTT.